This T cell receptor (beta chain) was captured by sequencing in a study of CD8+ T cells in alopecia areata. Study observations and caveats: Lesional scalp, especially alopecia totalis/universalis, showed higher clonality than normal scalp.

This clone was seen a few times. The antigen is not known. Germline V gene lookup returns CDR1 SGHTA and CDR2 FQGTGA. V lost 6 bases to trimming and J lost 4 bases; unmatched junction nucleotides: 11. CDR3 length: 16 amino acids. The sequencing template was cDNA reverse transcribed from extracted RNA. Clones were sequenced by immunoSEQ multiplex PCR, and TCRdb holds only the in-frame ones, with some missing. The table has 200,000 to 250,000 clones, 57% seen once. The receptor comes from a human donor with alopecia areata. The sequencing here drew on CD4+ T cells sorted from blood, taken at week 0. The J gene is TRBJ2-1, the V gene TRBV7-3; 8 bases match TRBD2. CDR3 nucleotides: TGTGCCAGCAGTTTGCTTAGCGGGGCCTCTTACAATGAGCAGTTCTTC. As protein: CASSLLSGASYNEQFF.